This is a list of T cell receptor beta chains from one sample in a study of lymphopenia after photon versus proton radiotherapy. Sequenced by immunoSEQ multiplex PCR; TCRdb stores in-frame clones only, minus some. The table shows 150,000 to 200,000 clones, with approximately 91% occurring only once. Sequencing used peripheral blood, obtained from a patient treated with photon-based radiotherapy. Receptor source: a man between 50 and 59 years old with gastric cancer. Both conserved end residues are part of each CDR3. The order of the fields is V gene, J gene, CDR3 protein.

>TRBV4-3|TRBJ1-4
CASSQGSSTATNEKLFF
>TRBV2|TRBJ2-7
CASGIPGPYEQYF
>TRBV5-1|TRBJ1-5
CASSTGDSNQPQHF
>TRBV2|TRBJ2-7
CASGGGSYEQYF
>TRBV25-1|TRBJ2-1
CASSGPGTAREQFF
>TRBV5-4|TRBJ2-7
CASSPGHGNEQYF
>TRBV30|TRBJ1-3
CACHLSGNTIYF
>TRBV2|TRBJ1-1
CASSGGQRVNTEAFF
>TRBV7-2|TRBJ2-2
CASSLVTLAGELFF
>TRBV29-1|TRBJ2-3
CSVKGQTDTQYF
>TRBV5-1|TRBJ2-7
CASSFDPGRGGLAGAGEQYF
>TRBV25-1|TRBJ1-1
CATLGGAWTEAFF
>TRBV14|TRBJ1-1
CASSQSTEAFF